A single sample is the source of the 20 T cell receptor beta chains below, sequenced in a study of T-cell reconstitution after alpha-beta-depleted transplantation in children. Preparing the TCRbeta library involved the use of unique molecular identifiers. MiXCR, applied by TCRdb to the PCR reads, yields one record per CDR3 protein. The sample records about 200,000 distinct CDR3 sequences, about 15% being singletons. The sequencing here drew on PBMCs from the stem cell graft donor, taken from the stem cell graft. The receptors derive from a human donor who donated a stem cell graft to a child with acute lymphoblastic leukemia.

The sample holds many counts of this clonotype. V gene TRBV20-1 combines with J gene TRBJ1-1; 7 bases align to TRBD1. This CDR3 is 17 amino acids long. The ends lost 3 bases at V and 5 bases at J; junction bases unmatched: 18. Germline-derived CDR1 and CDR2 are DFQATT and SNEGSKA (reference sequence). The CDR3 region is CSARDGRTGDVRTEAFF. DNA of the CDR3: TGCAGTGCTAGGGATGGTAGGACAGGAGACGTTAGAACTGAAGCTTTCTTT.

Only a few counts were recorded for this clonotype. V and J are TRBV12-3 or TRBV12-4 and TRBJ2-7; 11 bases line up with TRBD2. This CDR3 spans 14 amino acids. The junction had 5 bases not matched to a gene; V was cut back by 8 bases and J by 2 bases. CDR3 sequence reads: CASGPGLAAYEQYF. CDR3 sequence (DNA): TGTGCCAGCGGACCGGGACTAGCGGCCTACGAGCAGTACTTC.

This clonotype was picked up a small number of times. The gene calls are TRBV5-1 and TRBJ2-1; 11 nucleotides line up with TRBD2. V was clipped by 6 bases and J by 2 bases; unmatched bases: 7. Germline lookup yields CDR1 SGHRS and CDR2 YFSETQ. The CDR3 is 16 residues long. The CDR3: CASTGMGLAAYNEQFF. The CDR3 DNA reads as TGCGCCAGCACGGGGATGGGACTAGCGGCCTACAATGAGCAGTTCTTC.

This clonotype occurred many times. Because it lacks the conserved phenylalanine or tryptophan at the end, this CDR3 is likely a read error. The DNA is omitted, as the CDR3 cannot be located on it reliably, and the CDR3 follows TCRdb's listing. The V gene is TRBV12-3 or TRBV12-4, the J gene TRBJ2-1. Both ends counted, the CDR3 spans 12 residues. CDR3 region: CASSLSRGEVLL.

This clonotype was detected many times. The rearrangement joins TRBV5-1 to TRBJ2-1, with a weak D call TRBD2 (6 bases). This CDR3 has 16 amino acids. V shed 0 bases and J shed 3 bases, with 13 bases lying between them. Germline V gene data show CDR1 as SGHRS and CDR2 as YFSETQ. Written as DNA, the CDR3 is TGCGCCAGCAGCTTGGCCCCGGGAGCGGACTACAATGAGCAGTTCTTC. Its protein is CASSLAPGADYNEQFF.

This clonotype was observed a handful of times. This chain connects TRBV27 to TRBJ1-1; D call uncertain. Trimming left V 6 bases short and J 8 bases short, with 16 bases between. Germline V gives CDR1 MNHEY, CDR2 SMNVEV (reference sequence). This CDR3 is 13 amino acids long. CDR3 bases: TGTGCCAGCAGGGGTTCTGGGTTCAGGGAAGCTTTCTTT. This translates into CASRGSGFREAFF.

This clonotype was picked up a small number of times. V and J are TRBV7-2 and TRBJ2-1, with D unclear. The germline V gene has CDR1 SGHTA and CDR2 FQGNSA. V was shortened by 2 bases and J by 5 bases, with 7 bases between the two germline ends. The CDR3 contains 13 residues. DNA of the CDR3: TGTGCCAGCAGCTTATGGCTGAACAATGAGCAGTTCTTC. It codes for CASSLWLNNEQFF.

V and J are TRBV4-1 and TRBJ1-1; D not certain. This CDR3 contains 13 residues. Germline-derived CDR1 and CDR2 are MGHRA and YSYEKL. The germline V and J ends were trimmed by 4 bases and 5 bases, with 11 bases remaining between them. DNA for the CDR3: TGCGCCAGCAGCCGTATTATAGGTACTGAAGCTTTCTTT. Encoded protein: CASSRIIGTEAFF.

This clonotype was found a few times. The rearrangement joins TRBV19 to TRBJ1-1; D not certain. The V gene lost 5 bases and the J gene lost 6 bases, with 16 bases spanning the gap. Germline V gene data show CDR1 as LNHDA and CDR2 as SQIVND (reference sequence). CDR3 length: 14 amino acids. The CDR3 loop reads CASSPDPNDAEAFF. DNA for the CDR3: TGTGCCAGTAGTCCGGACCCAAACGACGCTGAAGCTTTCTTT.

This clonotype appeared many times. The chain recombines TRBV20-1 with TRBJ2-3; no reliable D call. CDR3 length: 12 residues. Trimming left V 5 bases short and J 2 bases short, with 8 bases between. The V gene's germline CDR1 is DFQATT and CDR2 SNEGSKA (reference sequence). DNA of the CDR3: TGCAGTGCTCCCGACAACACAGATACGCAGTATTTT. This encodes CSAPDNTDTQYF.

This clonotype was recorded at least ten times. The chain has TRBV28 and TRBJ2-7; 7 positions agree with TRBD2. This CDR3 contains 14 residues. V shed 4 bases and J 4 bases; nucleotides not matched to a gene: 7. Germline values: CDR1 MDHEN, CDR2 SYDVKM. CDR3 in amino acids: CASSSGGRPYEQYF. CDR3 coding DNA: TGTGCCAGCAGTTCGGGAGGCAGGCCTTACGAGCAGTACTTC.

Ten or more counts support this clonotype. The rearrangement uses TRBV5-1 and TRBJ2-7, with 13 nucleotides matching TRBD2. Germline-derived CDR1 and CDR2 are SGHRS and YFSETQ. This CDR3 is 18 amino acids long. V was clipped by 0 bases and J by 0 bases; unmatched bases: 6. DNA of the CDR3: TGCGCCAGCAGCTTGGTCGGGGGACTAGCGGGACGCTCCTACGAGCAGTACTTC. Its translation: CASSLVGGLAGRSYEQYF.

This clonotype was seen many times. The genes are TRBV7-9 and TRBJ2-7; 7 bases map to TRBD1. This CDR3 comprises 14 residues. Germline V lookup: CDR1 SEHNR, CDR2 FQNEAQ (reference sequence). J was trimmed by 4 bases and V by 2 bases; bases with no gene match: 5. The chain's CDR3 is CASSLYRGEYEQYF. The CDR3 DNA reads as TGTGCCAGCAGCTTATACAGGGGAGAATACGAGCAGTACTTC.

The chain links TRBV20-1 to TRBJ2-1; 8 nucleotides agree with TRBD2. The CDR3 totals 17 residues. The germline gives CDR1 DFQATT, CDR2 SNEGSKA (reference sequence). The V segment lost 1 base and the J segment 7 bases; nucleotides outside the gene matches: 15. In DNA, the CDR3 is TGCAGTGCTAGAGTGAGAGCGGGAGATAATCCGGGGAATGAGCAGTTCTTC. Its translation: CSARVRAGDNPGNEQFF.

This clonotype has a count of ten or more. V is TRBV9 and J is TRBJ2-7, with 8 bases lining up with TRBD1. The CDR3 loop spans 15 amino acids. V lost 2 bases, J lost 2 bases, and 6 bases stayed unmatched. Germline assignment: CDR1 SGDLS and CDR2 YYNGEE. CDR3: CASSVADRGAYEQYF. DNA of the CDR3: TGTGCCAGCAGCGTCGCCGACAGGGGCGCCTACGAGCAGTACTTC.

In this sample, this clonotype turned up many times. This rearrangement joins TRBV7-9 to TRBJ2-7, with D uncertain. Germline CDR1 SEHNR, CDR2 FQNEAQ (reference sequence). This CDR3 has 12 residues. The ends were cut back, 1 base at V and 7 bases at J, with 8 bases in the middle. In nucleotides, the CDR3 is TGTGCCAGCAGCTTAGTTCCCAAGGAGCAGTACTTC. Encoded protein: CASSLVPKEQYF.

To note about this clonotype: A read error may explain this, as a much larger clone is one base away. The chain joins TRBV6-1 to TRBJ2-7; D is unclear. Germline-derived CDR1 and CDR2 are MNHNS and SASEGT. Trimming cost V 5 bases and J 5 bases, with 19 bases left between them. This CDR3 spans 15 amino acids. For the CDR3, the DNA is TGTGCCAGCAGTCATAAGGCGTTTCCGGGCGACGAGCAGTACTTC. This sequence encodes CASSHKAFPGDEQYF.

The table lists this clonotype with many counts. This chain joins TRBV20-1 and TRBJ2-7; TRBD2 aligns across 7 bases. CDR1 and CDR2 (germline): DFQATT, SNEGSKA (reference sequence). The length of the CDR3 is 14 residues. The V segment lost 4 bases and the J segment 6 bases; nucleotides outside the gene matches: 12. CDR3 region: CSATRGVQAGEQYF. For the CDR3, the DNA is TGCAGTGCTACCCGGGGGGTACAGGCCGGCGAGCAGTACTTC.

Many counts were recorded for this clonotype. This chain links TRBV29-1 with TRBJ2-5; TRBD1 is a possible D gene (5 bases). CDR3 length: 14 amino acids. Germline values: CDR1 SQVTM, CDR2 ANQGSEA. Trimming took 2 bases from V and 3 from J, leaving 13 bases between them. Here the CDR3 DNA reads TGCAGCGTTGAAAGGGGTAATTCTGAAGAGACCCAGTACTTC. Its protein product is CSVERGNSEETQYF.

In this sample, this clonotype turned up many times. This chain uses TRBV5-1 with TRBJ1-2; D unresolved. Germline CDR1 reads SGHRS; CDR2 reads YFSETQ. V lost 7 bases, J lost 4 bases, and 14 bases lay in between. The CDR3 is 13 amino acids. The CDR3 reads CASAENSGYGYTF. CDR3 DNA: TGCGCCAGCGCCGAGAACTCGGGCTATGGCTACACCTTC.